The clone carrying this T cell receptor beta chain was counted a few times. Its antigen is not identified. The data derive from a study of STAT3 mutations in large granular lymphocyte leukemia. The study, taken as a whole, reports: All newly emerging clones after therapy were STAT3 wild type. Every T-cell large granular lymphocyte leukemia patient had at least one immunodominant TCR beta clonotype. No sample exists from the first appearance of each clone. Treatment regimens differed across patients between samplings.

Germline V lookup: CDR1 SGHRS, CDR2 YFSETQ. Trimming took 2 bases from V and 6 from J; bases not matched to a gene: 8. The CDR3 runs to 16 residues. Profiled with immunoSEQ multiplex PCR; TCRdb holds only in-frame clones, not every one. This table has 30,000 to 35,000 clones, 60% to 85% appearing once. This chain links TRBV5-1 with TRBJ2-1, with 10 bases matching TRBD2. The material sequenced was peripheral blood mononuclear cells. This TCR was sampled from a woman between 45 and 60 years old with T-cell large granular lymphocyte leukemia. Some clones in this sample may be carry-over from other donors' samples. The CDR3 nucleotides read TGCGCCAGCAGCTTCACTCTAGCGGGAGCCTCCAATGAGCAGTTCTTC. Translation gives CASSFTLAGASNEQFF.